This record covers a single T cell receptor (beta chain). Its cognate antigen is unknown. The data originate from a study of somatic mutations in cytotoxic T cells in rheumatoid arthritis. Findings of the study overall: Among patients with rheumatoid arthritis, but not healthy controls, CD8+ clonality increased with age. Per patient, the largest CD8+ clone was found to exceed 20% of CD8+ cells in about an eighth of the 65 cases. CD8+ T cells showed clonality that did not differ significantly between patients with rheumatoid arthritis and age-matched healthy controls.

This table comes from immunoSEQ multiplex PCR, and its TCRdb copy is limited to in-frame clones, with some not included. The sample yields more than 11,000 clones, roughly 82% seen once. Purity of the CD4+ and CD8+ cells, isolated by positive magnetic bead selection, was checked by flow cytometry. V was clipped by 1 base and J by 8 bases; unmatched bases: 10. The CDR3 is 16 residues long. Germline V gene sequence: CDR1 LGHNA, CDR2 YSLEER. V is TRBV4-3 and J is TRBJ1-2; 10 bases agree with TRBD1. Input material: CD8+ T cells sorted from blood. The TCR originated in an adult with rheumatoid arthritis. CDR3: CASSQGVTGGGGGYTF. In DNA form, the CDR3 reads TGCGCCAGCAGCCAAGGCGTGACAGGGGGCGGTGGGGGCTACACCTTC.